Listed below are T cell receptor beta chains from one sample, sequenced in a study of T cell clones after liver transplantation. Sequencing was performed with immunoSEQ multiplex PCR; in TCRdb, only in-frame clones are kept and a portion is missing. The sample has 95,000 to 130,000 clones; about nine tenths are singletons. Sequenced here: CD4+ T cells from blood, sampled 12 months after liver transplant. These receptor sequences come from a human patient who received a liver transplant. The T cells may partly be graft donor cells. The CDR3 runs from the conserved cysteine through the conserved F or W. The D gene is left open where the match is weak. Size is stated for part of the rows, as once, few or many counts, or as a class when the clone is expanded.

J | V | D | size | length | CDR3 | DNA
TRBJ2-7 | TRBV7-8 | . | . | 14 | CASSLETPSYEQYF | TGTGCCAGCAGCTTAGAGACACCCTCCTACGAGCAGTACTTC
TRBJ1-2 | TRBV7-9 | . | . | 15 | CASSFPGRTDYGYTF | TGTGCCAGCAGCTTTCCGGGACGAACGGACTATGGCTACACCTTC
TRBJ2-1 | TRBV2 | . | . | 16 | CASKKGNPNPYNEQFF | TGTGCCAGCAAAAAGGGAAATCCAAACCCTTACAATGAGCAGTTCTTC
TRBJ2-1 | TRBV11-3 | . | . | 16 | CASSLDGQRDNNEQFF | TGTGCCAGCAGCTTAGATGGTCAGCGGGACAACAATGAGCAGTTCTTC
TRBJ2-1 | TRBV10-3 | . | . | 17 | CAISERGTTLGNNEQFF | TGTGCCATCAGTGAACGCGGGACCACCCTGGGTAACAATGAGCAGTTCTTC
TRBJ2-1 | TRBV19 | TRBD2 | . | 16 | CASSISVGAGAQEQFF | TGTGCCAGTAGTATAAGCGTTGGAGCGGGAGCTCAAGAGCAGTTCTTC
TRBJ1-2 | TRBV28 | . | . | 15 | CASSLRQGLVYGYTF | TGTGCCAGCAGTTTACGGCAGGGCTTGGTCTATGGCTACACCTTC
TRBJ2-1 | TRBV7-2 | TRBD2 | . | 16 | CASTTRLAGVGNEQFF | TGTGCCAGCACCACCCGACTAGCGGGAGTTGGCAATGAGCAGTTCTTC
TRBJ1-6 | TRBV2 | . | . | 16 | CASSAMLGGSNSPLHF | TGTGCCAGCAGTGCTATGCTCGGGGGCTCGAATTCACCCCTCCACTTT
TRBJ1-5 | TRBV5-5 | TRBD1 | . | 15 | CASSVDRGPGQPQHF | TGTGCCAGCAGCGTAGACAGGGGGCCTGGTCAGCCCCAGCATTTT
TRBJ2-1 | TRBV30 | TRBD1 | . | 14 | CAWQQGSMHNEQFF | TGTGCCTGGCAACAGGGGTCGATGCACAATGAGCAGTTCTTC
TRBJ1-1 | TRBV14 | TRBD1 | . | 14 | CASSLDHRGGEAFF | TGTGCCAGCAGCCTGGACCACAGGGGAGGTGAAGCTTTCTTT
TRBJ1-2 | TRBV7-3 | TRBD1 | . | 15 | CASSPGTDTGYGYTF | TGTGCCAGCAGCCCCGGGACAGATACTGGCTATGGCTACACCTTC
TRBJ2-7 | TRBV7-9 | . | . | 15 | CASSSNRDYLPEQYF | TGTGCCAGCAGCTCGAACCGGGATTACCTACCAGAGCAGTACTTC
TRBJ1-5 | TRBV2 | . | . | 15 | CASSDGLGGNQPQHF | TGTGCCAGCAGTGACGGGCTCGGGGGCAATCAGCCCCAGCATTTT
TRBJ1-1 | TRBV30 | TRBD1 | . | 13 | CAFDRGERSEAFF | TGTGCCTTTGACAGGGGTGAGCGCTCTGAAGCTTTCTTT
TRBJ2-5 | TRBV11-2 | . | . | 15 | CASSSGGRYQETQYF | TGTGCCAGCAGCTCAGGTGGTCGGTACCAAGAGACCCAGTACTTC
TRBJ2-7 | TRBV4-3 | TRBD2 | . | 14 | CASSEQREVYEQYF | TGCGCCAGCAGCGAGCAGCGGGAGGTCTACGAGCAGTACTTC
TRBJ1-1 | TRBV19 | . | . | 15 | CASRLGSHLNTEAFF | TGTGCCAGTCGTCTAGGGAGTCACCTGAACACTGAAGCTTTCTTT
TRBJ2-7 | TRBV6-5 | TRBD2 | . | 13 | CASRGLAGDEQYF | TGTGCCAGCAGGGGACTAGCGGGAGACGAGCAGTACTTC
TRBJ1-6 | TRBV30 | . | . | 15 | CAWSVLPDGNSPLHF | TGTGCCTGGAGTGTACTCCCGGACGGTAATTCACCCCTCCACTTT
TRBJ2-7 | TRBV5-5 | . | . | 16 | CASSLIEGTRSYEQYF | TGTGCCAGCAGCTTGATTGAGGGGACCCGTTCCTACGAGCAGTACTTC
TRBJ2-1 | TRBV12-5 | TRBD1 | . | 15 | CASGPGQGDHNEQFF | TGTGCTAGTGGCCCGGGACAGGGAGACCACAATGAGCAGTTCTTC
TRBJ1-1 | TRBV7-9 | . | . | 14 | CASSHMDGNTEAFF | TGTGCCAGCAGCCACATGGACGGGAACACTGAAGCTTTCTTT
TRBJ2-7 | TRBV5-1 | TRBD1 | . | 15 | CASSSGTGVIYEQYF | TGCGCCAGCAGCTCCGGGACAGGGGTCATCTACGAGCAGTACTTC
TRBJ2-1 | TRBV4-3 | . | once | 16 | CASSQDKGVLYNEQFF | TGCGCCAGCAGCCAAGATAAGGGGGTCCTTTACAATGAGCAGTTCTTC
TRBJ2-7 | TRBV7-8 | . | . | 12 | CASSGTYYEQYF | TGTGCCAGCAGCGGCACTTACTACGAGCAGTACTTC
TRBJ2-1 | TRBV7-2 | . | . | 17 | CASSPHVGGWSYNEQFF | TGTGCCAGCAGCCCGCACGTAGGAGGGTGGTCCTACAATGAGCAGTTCTTC
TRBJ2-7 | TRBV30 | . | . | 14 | CAWTKKGGSYEQYF | TGTGCCTGGACAAAAAAGGGGGGCTCCTACGAGCAGTACTTC
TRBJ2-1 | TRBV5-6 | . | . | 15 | CASSLPGSSYNEQFF | TGTGCCAGCAGCTTACCGGGGAGCTCCTACAATGAGCAGTTCTTC
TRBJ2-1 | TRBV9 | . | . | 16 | CASSVGSIAEYNEQFF | TGTGCCAGCAGCGTAGGCAGTATAGCGGAGTACAATGAGCAGTTCTTC
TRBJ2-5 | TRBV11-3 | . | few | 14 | CASSRTGEVETQYF | TGTGCCAGCAGTAGAACAGGGGAGGTGGAGACCCAGTACTTC
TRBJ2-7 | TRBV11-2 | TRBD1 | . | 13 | CASSPGGTYEQYF | TGTGCCAGCAGCCCAGGGGGAACCTACGAGCAGTACTTC
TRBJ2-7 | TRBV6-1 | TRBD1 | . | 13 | CASRSGQFYEQYF | TGTGCCAGCAGATCGGGACAGTTTTACGAGCAGTACTTC
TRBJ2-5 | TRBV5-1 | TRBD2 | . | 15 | CASSLGLAGKETQYF | TGCGCCAGCAGCCTGGGACTAGCGGGGAAAGAGACCCAGTACTTC
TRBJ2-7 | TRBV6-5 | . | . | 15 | CASSRNRDTTYEQYF | TGTGCCAGCAGTCGGAACCGGGACACGACCTACGAGCAGTACTTC
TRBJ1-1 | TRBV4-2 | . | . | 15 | CASSQESGRNTEAFF | TGTGCCAGCAGCCAAGAAAGTGGCAGGAACACTGAAGCTTTCTTT
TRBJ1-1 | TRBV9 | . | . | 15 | CASSVGADLYTEAFF | TGTGCCAGCAGCGTAGGTGCAGACCTATACACTGAAGCTTTCTTT
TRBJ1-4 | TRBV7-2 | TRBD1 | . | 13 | CASSTETGEKLFF | TGTGCCAGCAGCACTGAGACAGGGGAAAAACTGTTTTTT
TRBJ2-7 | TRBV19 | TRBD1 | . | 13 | CASAGTDTYEQYF | TGTGCCAGTGCCGGGACAGATACCTACGAGCAGTACTTC
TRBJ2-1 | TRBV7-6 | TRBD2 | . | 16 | CASSQALAGVDNEQFF | TGTGCCAGCAGCCAGGCACTAGCGGGCGTAGACAATGAGCAGTTCTTC
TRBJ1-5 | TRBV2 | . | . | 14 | CASSGLGPNQPQHF | TGTGCCAGCAGTGGCTTGGGTCCGAATCAGCCCCAGCATTTT
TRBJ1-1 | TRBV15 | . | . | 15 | CATSTRQTMNTEAFF | TGTGCCACCAGCACCAGACAGACCATGAACACTGAAGCTTTCTTT
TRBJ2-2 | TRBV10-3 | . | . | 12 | CAISGDSGELFF | TGTGCCATCAGTGGGGATTCCGGGGAGCTGTTTTTT
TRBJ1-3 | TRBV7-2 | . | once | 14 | CASSLVDGSNTIYF | TGTGCCAGCAGCTTAGTCGATGGTTCAAACACCATATATTTT
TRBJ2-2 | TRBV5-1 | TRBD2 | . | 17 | CASSLAGAGGPTGELFF | TGCGCCAGCAGCTTGGCCGGAGCGGGAGGGCCAACCGGGGAGCTGTTTTTT
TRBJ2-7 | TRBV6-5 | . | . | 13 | CASSYSPAYEQYF | TGTGCCAGCAGTTACTCGCCAGCCTACGAGCAGTACTTC
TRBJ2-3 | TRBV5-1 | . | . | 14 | CASSSGTSTDTQYF | TGCGCCAGCAGCTCCGGGACTAGCACAGATACGCAGTATTTT